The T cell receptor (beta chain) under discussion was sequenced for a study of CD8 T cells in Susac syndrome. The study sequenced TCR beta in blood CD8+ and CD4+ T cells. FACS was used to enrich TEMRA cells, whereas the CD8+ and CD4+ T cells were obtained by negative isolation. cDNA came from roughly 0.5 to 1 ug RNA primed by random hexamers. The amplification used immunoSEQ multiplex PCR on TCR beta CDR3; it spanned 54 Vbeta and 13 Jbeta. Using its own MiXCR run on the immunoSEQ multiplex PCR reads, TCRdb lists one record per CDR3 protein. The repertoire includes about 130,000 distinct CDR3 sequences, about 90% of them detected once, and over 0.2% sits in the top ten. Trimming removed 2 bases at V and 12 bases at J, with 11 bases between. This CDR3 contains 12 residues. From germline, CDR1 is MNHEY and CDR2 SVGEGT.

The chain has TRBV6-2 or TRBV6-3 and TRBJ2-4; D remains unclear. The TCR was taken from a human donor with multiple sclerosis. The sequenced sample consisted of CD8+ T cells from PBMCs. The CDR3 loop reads CASSYDVSDQYF. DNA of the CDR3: TGTGCCAGCAGTTACGACGTCTCAGATCAGTACTTC.